The source of this T cell receptor beta chain is a study of blood T cell repertoires in COVID-19. About the study: Acute and convalescent COVID-19 specimens originated in the United States, Italy and Spain.

Enrolment of Seattle patients took place during active infection, and they were followed longitudinally. Source study methods: Reference gene primer amplification gave nucleated cell count estimates. Repertoires were generated with immunoSEQ multiplex PCR, while TCRdb's copy carries only in-frame clones and drops some. V and J calls and clone size are given by that table; D and trimming were obtained from the DNA. Of roughly 110,000 clones listed, approximately 80% were seen once; the top ten hold about 6.3%. Germline assignment: CDR1 SEHNR and CDR2 FQNEAQ (reference sequence). The CDR3 is 14 residues long. Trimming stripped 5 bases from V and 8 bases from J, with 18 bases between.

The sequence came from an elderly man with COVID-19, enrolled during active disease. The sample taken for sequencing was peripheral blood. This chain links TRBV7-9 with TRBJ1-2; D unresolved. The chain's CDR3 is CASSPFGFPVGYTF. The DNA of the CDR3 is TGTGCCAGCAGCCCATTCGGGTTCCCGGTAGGCTACACCTTC.